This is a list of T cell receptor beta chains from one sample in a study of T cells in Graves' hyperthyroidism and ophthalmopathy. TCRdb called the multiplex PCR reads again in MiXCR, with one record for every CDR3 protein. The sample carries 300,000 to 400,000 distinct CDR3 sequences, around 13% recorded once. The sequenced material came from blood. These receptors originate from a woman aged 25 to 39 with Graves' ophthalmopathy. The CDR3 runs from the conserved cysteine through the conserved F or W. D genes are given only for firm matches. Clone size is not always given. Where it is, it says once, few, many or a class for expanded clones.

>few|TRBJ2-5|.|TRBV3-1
TGTGCCAGCAGCCGTGACGGGTCCCGAGCGGAGACCCAGTACTTC
CASSRDGSRAETQYF
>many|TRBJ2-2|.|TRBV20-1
TGCAGTGCTAGCAGCGACAGTCTTGACGGGGAGCTGTTTTTT
CSASSDSLDGELFF
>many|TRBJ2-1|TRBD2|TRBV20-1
TGCAGTGCTAGGGGGACTAGCGCCTACAATGAGCAGTTCTTC
CSARGTSAYNEQFF
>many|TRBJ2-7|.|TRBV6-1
TGTGCCAGCAGGGGCGGTTGGGAGCAGTACTTC
CASRGGWEQYF
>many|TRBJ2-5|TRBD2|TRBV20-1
TGCAGTGCTACGAGCGGGGTCCGAGAGACCCAGTACTTC
CSATSGVRETQYF
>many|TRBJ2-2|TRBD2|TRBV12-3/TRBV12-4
TGTGCCAGCAGGAGAGCGGGGGGGAACACCGGGGAGCTGTTTTTT
CASRRAGGNTGELFF
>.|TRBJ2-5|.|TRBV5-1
TGCGCCAGCAGCTTGGGAGGAACCAGCTCGCAAGAGACCCAGTACTTC
CASSLGGTSSQETQYF
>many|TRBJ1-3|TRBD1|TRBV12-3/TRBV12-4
TGTGCCAGCAGCTCAACGGGACAGCCGGGGGGAAACACCATATATTTT
CASSSTGQPGGNTIYF
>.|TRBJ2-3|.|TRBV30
TGTGCCTGGAGTGGCAGATCGGGCACAGATACGCAGTATTTT
CAWSGRSGTDTQYF
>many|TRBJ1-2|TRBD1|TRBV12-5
TGTGCTAGTGGGACAGGGGATTATGGCTACACCTTC
CASGTGDYGYTF
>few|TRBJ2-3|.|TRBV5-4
TGTGCCAGCAGCCTGGATTACCGGGACCTCACAGATACGCAGTATTTT
CASSLDYRDLTDTQYF
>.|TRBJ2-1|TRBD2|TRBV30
TGTGCCACCACCCGGGGGGGGAGAAACAATGAGCAGTTCTTC
CATTRGGRNNEQFF
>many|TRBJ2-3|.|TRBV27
TGTGCCAGCAGTTCATGGGGCACAGATACGCAGTATTTT
CASSSWGTDTQYF
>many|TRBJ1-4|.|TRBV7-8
TGTGCCAGCAGCTTAGGGGAGACTGCAACTAATGAAAAACTGTTTTTT
CASSLGETATNEKLFF
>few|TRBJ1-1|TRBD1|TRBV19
TGTGCCAGTAGTCCGGGACAGGATGAAGCTTTCTTT
CASSPGQDEAFF
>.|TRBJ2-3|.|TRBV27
TGTGCCAGCGCTAACAGGGTCCTAAATACGCAGTATTTT
CASANRVLNTQYF
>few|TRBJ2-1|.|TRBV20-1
TGCAGTGCTAGCGCCGGGGTTAACTATGAGCAGTTCTTC
CSASAGVNYEQFF
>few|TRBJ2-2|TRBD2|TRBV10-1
TGCGCCAGCCAACCGGGGGGTGCGGACACCGGGGAGCTGTTTTTT
CASQPGGADTGELFF
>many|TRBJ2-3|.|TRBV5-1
TGCGCCAGCAGTCTACCCCCCACAGATACGCAGTATTTT
CASSLPPTDTQYF
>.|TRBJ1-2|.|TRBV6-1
TGTGCCAGCAGTGCGAGACCCGGCGACTATGGCTACACCTTC
CASSARPGDYGYTF
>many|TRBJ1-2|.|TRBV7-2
TGTGCCAGCAGCCCAGGGTTAGGACTTGATGGCTACACCTTC
CASSPGLGLDGYTF
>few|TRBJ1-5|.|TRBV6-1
TGTGCCAGCAGTGAGGGGATGTTTCAGCCCCAGCATTTT
CASSEGMFQPQHF
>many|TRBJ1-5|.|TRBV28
TGTGCCAGCAAAAGGAGACCTAGCAATCAGCCCCAGCATTTT
CASKRRPSNQPQHF
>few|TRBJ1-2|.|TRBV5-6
TGTGCCAGCACCATTGTACAGGGCGATGGCTACACCTTC
CASTIVQGDGYTF
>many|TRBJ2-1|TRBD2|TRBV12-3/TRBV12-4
TGTGCCAGCAGCTCCATAGCGGGAGCGGGGGTTTTGAATGAGCAGTTCTTC
CASSSIAGAGVLNEQFF